A selection of T cell receptor beta chains follows, all from one sample in a study of blood T cell repertoires in COVID-19. Generated by immunoSEQ multiplex PCR, the TCRdb table keeps only in-frame clones and is missing some. The table shows about 83,000 clones, with around nine tenths occurring only once. Sample: peripheral blood. Receptor source: a woman of 80 years or more with active or convalescent COVID-19. CDR3s include the opening cysteine and the closing phenylalanine or tryptophan. The order of the fields is J gene, V gene, clone size, D gene, CDR3 DNA, CDR3 protein. D genes are given only for firm matches. Some rows have no size entry. The others give once, few or many, or a class for an expanded clone.

>TRBJ2-5|TRBV11-3|.|.
TGTGCCAGCAGCCTGGACGGGAGCTTAGAGACCCAGTACTTC
CASSLDGSLETQYF
>TRBJ2-3|TRBV6-4|.|TRBD2
TGTGCCAGCAGCCGAAACGGGGGGACAGATACGCAGTATTTT
CASSRNGGTDTQYF
>TRBJ2-3|TRBV11-1|.|TRBD1
TGTGCCAGCAGCTTAGGACAGGGGGGAAGCACAGATACGCAGTATTTT
CASSLGQGGSTDTQYF
>TRBJ2-2|TRBV30|.|.
TGTGCCTGGAGTGTATGGGGGGTAAGAACCGGGGAGCTGTTTTTT
CAWSVWGVRTGELFF
>TRBJ1-4|TRBV5-1|.|.
TGCGCCAGCAGCTTGGTGTGGGCGAGTAATGAAAAACTGTTTTTT
CASSLVWASNEKLFF
>TRBJ2-2|TRBV6-4|once|.
TGTGCCAGCAGTCCCGGGGTGGGGAGCACCGGGGAGCTGTTTTTT
CASSPGVGSTGELFF
>TRBJ1-3|TRBV28|.|.
TGTGCCAGCAGAATGTCTCAGGGGCCATACACCATATATTTT
CASRMSQGPYTIYF
>TRBJ2-7|TRBV19|.|.
TGTGCCAGTAGCGTCGACAGGGGAGGGTCCTACGAGCAGTACTTC
CASSVDRGGSYEQYF
>TRBJ1-2|TRBV28|.|TRBD1
TGTGCCAGCAGTCTGAACAGGGGGGGCTATGGCTACACCTTC
CASSLNRGGYGYTF
>TRBJ1-2|TRBV30|.|.
TGTGCCTGGAGTGGGGACAACCACTATGGCTACACCTTC
CAWSGDNHYGYTF
>TRBJ1-6|TRBV10-2|once|TRBD1
TGCGCCAGCCGGGACAGGGACAATTCACCCCTCCACTTT
CASRDRDNSPLHF
>TRBJ1-5|TRBV5-6|.|TRBD1
TGTGCCAGCAGCGCTACCGGGACAGGGAACCAGCCCCAGCATTTT
CASSATGTGNQPQHF
>TRBJ2-2|TRBV5-1|.|.
TGCGCCAGCAGCCAACCCGAGGTTTCCCCCACCGGGGAGCTGTTTTTT
CASSQPEVSPTGELFF
>TRBJ1-1|TRBV28|.|.
TGTGCCAGCAGTTTAGGGAGGGAAGCTTTCTTT
CASSLGREAFF
>TRBJ2-7|TRBV4-1|few|.
TGCGCCAGCAGATTAATTTACCGTAGCTACGAGCAGTACTTC
CASRLIYRSYEQYF
>TRBJ1-2|TRBV5-4|.|.
TGTGCCAGCAGCTTGGTGCCGGGAGGATGGGGCTACACCTTC
CASSLVPGGWGYTF
>TRBJ2-2|TRBV2|.|TRBD1
TGTGCCAGCAGCGTCAGGGGGCGCGGGGAGCTGTTTTTT
CASSVRGRGELFF
>TRBJ1-6|TRBV11-2|.|TRBD1
TGTGCCAGCAGCCCCGTGGACAGGGGGACCCCTAATTCACCCCTCCACTTT
CASSPVDRGTPNSPLHF
>TRBJ2-5|TRBV7-2|once|TRBD2
TGTGCCAGCAGCCTCCGAACGGGGACTAGCGGGGTGCAAGAGACCCAGTACTTC
CASSLRTGTSGVQETQYF
>TRBJ1-1|TRBV4-1|few|TRBD1
TGCGCCAGCAGCTTCGACAGGGTGGGCACTGAAGCTTTCTTT
CASSFDRVGTEAFF
>TRBJ2-5|TRBV7-2|.|TRBD1
TGTGCCAGCAGCTTAGACGCAGGGGGCCACGAAGAGACCCAGTACTTC
CASSLDAGGHEETQYF
>TRBJ2-1|TRBV19|.|TRBD2
TGTGCCAGTAGTCCCCCCCGGCGGGGGAGATACAATGAGCAGTTCTTC
CASSPPRRGRYNEQFF
>TRBJ1-1|TRBV6-6|.|.
TGTGCCAGCAGTTATGGGCTGGGGCCCAACACTGAAGCTTTCTTT
CASSYGLGPNTEAFF
>TRBJ1-1|TRBV6-5|few|.
TGTGCCAGCAGTTATGGAGGAGGGAACACTGAAGCTTTCTTT
CASSYGGGNTEAFF
>TRBJ2-2|TRBV6-6|.|.
TGTGCCAGCAGTTACCCGGGACAAGAGGAGGAGCTGTTTTTT
CASSYPGQEEELFF
>TRBJ1-5|TRBV11-2|once|TRBD1
TGTGCCAGCAGCCGGGGACAGGGCGACAATCAGCCCCAGCATTTT
CASSRGQGDNQPQHF
>TRBJ1-1|TRBV27|once|TRBD1
TGTGCCAGCAGTTTGGGACAGCCCAATGTGAACACTGAAGCTTTCTTT
CASSLGQPNVNTEAFF
>TRBJ1-6|TRBV27|.|TRBD1
TGTGCCAGCAGTTGGGGACAGGCCCGAAATTCACCCCTCCACTTT
CASSWGQARNSPLHF
>TRBJ1-5|TRBV10-3|.|.
TGTGCCATCAGTGAGTCGACAGATCAGCCCCAGCATTTT
CAISESTDQPQHF
>TRBJ1-6|TRBV10-3|.|.
TGTGCCATCAGTGGGGAGGACATTTCGGGATCACCCCTCCACTTT
CAISGEDISGSPLHF
>TRBJ2-7|TRBV6-5|.|TRBD1
TGTGCCAGCAGTTACTCCGGGACAGGACTTTACGAGCAGTACTTC
CASSYSGTGLYEQYF
>TRBJ1-1|TRBV24-1|few|.
TGTGCCACCAGTGATTCCGTCGGGACTGAAGCTTTCTTT
CATSDSVGTEAFF
>TRBJ2-5|TRBV7-9|.|TRBD2
TGTGCCAGCAGCTACTCTAGCGGGACCCGGGAGACCCAGTACTTC
CASSYSSGTRETQYF
>TRBJ2-7|TRBV7-2|.|TRBD1
TGTGCCAGCAGCCCCAGGGGGCGGGCGCACGAGCAGTACTTC
CASSPRGRAHEQYF
>TRBJ2-5|TRBV2|.|TRBD1
TGTGCCAGCAGAGCGAGAGACAGGGGGCGAGAGACCCAGTACTTC
CASRARDRGRETQYF
>TRBJ1-1|TRBV3-1/TRBV3-2|.|TRBD1
TGTGCCAGCAGCCAAGCTGTCGGGACAGGGCGGACTGAAGCTTTCTTT
CASSQAVGTGRTEAFF
>TRBJ1-2|TRBV28|.|.
TGTGCCAGCAGCTGGACAACGAGCTATGGCTACACCTTC
CASSWTTSYGYTF
>TRBJ1-6|TRBV7-9|.|.
TGTGCCAGCAGCTTGCGGGTTAATTCACCCCTCCACTTT
CASSLRVNSPLHF
>TRBJ2-7|TRBV27|.|TRBD1
TGTGCCAGCAGTTTCGGGACAGGCTCCTACGAGCAGTACTTC
CASSFGTGSYEQYF
>TRBJ2-3|TRBV6-2/TRBV6-3|.|.
TGTGCCAGCAGTTACGTTCCCGGCGAGCCGGGAGATACGCAGTATTTT
CASSYVPGEPGDTQYF
>TRBJ1-2|TRBV7-2|.|.
TGTGCCAGCGGATTGAGACAGTTATATGGCTACACCTTC
CASGLRQLYGYTF
>TRBJ1-5|TRBV2|.|.
TGTGCCAGCAGTGAAGTAGCAATCAATCAGCCCCAGCATTTT
CASSEVAINQPQHF
>TRBJ2-7|TRBV14|.|.
TGTGCCAGCAGCCAAGGCCAGGCGGGCTACGAGCAGTACTTC
CASSQGQAGYEQYF
>TRBJ2-3|TRBV6-6|.|TRBD2
TGTGCCAGCAGTTTGGAGAGCGGGGGGTTGAATACGCAGTATTTT
CASSLESGGLNTQYF
>TRBJ2-1|TRBV11-2|.|TRBD1
TGTGCCAGCAGCTTAGATAGGGGGCTGATTAAGCAGTTCTTC
CASSLDRGLIKQFF
>TRBJ1-5|TRBV12-5|.|.
TGTGCTAGTGTACCCGGGGGAGGGGGGAGTCCCCAGCATTTT
CASVPGGGGSPQHF
>TRBJ2-2|TRBV28|.|.
TGTGCCAGCAGTTTTTCCAGGGAGAACACCGGGGAGCTGTTTTTT
CASSFSRENTGELFF
>TRBJ1-1|TRBV7-9|.|.
TGTGCCAGCACCCTTGCTCGGTTGAACACTGAAGCTTTCTTT
CASTLARLNTEAFF
>TRBJ2-7|TRBV6-2/TRBV6-3|.|.
TGTGCCAGCAGTCCCTCCGCAAGGGGCGAGCAGTACTTC
CASSPSARGEQYF
>TRBJ1-2|TRBV28|.|.
TGTGCCAGCACCCCTCTGGGGGGGAGGTCGAACTATGGCTACACCTTC
CASTPLGGRSNYGYTF